The text below deals with one TCR beta chain. What it binds is not known. This entry comes from a study of blood T cells in healthy people across ages. General study findings and limits: Strongly correlated with naive T cell percentage was TCR beta diversity. Higher diversity, along with more naive CD4+ cells, distinguished long-lived donors from aged donors.

Together with a sample-barcoded 5' primer, a J-beta primer mix was included in a second PCR lasting roughly 6 to 12 cycles. TCRdb reprocessed the 5' RACE reads with MiXCR, giving one entry per CDR3 protein. Of 1.5 million or so distinct CDR3 sequences in the sample, roughly 40% were seen once. V lost 2 bases to trimming and J lost 5 bases, with 12 bases between them. The CDR3 spans 15 residues. Per germline, CDR1 MNHNS and CDR2 SASEGT. Input material: blood. This receptor was taken from a woman aged 18-29 years in good health. The chain combines TRBV6-1 with TRBJ1-4; no clear D gene. CDR3 loop: CASSEQNGINEKLFF. The CDR3 coding sequence is TGTGCCAGCAGTGAACAGAACGGCATAAATGAAAAACTGTTTTTT.